Included here is one T cell receptor (beta chain) sequence, with context. Sequencing was performed with immunoSEQ multiplex PCR; in TCRdb, only in-frame clones are kept and a portion is missing. This sample has 220,000 or so clones, with roughly 84% found just once. These data come from a study of blood T cell repertoires in COVID-19. Enrolled through a virtual design, the participants were between roughly 18 and 89 years of age and came from around 25 US areas. Categorization into cohorts depended on clinical history that participants reported. The junction had 8 bases not matched to a gene; V was cut back by 4 bases and J by 4 bases. Germline CDR1 is SSHAT and CDR2 is FNYEAQ (reference sequence). The CDR3 runs to 15 residues.

This chain connects TRBV7-7 to TRBJ2-5; 8 positions agree with TRBD2. Sequencing input: PBMCs or T cells enriched from blood (not recorded which). This clonotype originated in a woman in her 40s who had recovered from COVID-19. The CDR3: CASSSGLASPETQYF. CDR3 bases: TGTGCCAGCAGCTCCGGACTAGCCAGCCCAGAGACCCAGTACTTC.